This T cell receptor beta chain was sequenced for a study of T cell clonality in common variable immunodeficiency. Study findings and constraints: Fewer TCRbeta clones were shared among CVID subjects than controls. In common variable immunodeficiency, TCR beta chains reportedly carried fewer deletions and N-nucleotide insertions.

V shed 5 bases and J shed 5 bases, with 15 bases lying between them. This CDR3 has 13 residues. Germline values: CDR1 SQVTM, CDR2 ANQGSEA. Method: immunoSEQ multiplex PCR; TCRdb's copy keeps in-frame clones and lacks some. The profile covers about 42,000 clones, none occurring a single time. In this sample, this clone turned up many times. Antigen unknown. The read ends 3 residues before the CDR3 terminus; that terminus is restored from the germline J gene. This sequence was found in a human donor with common variable immunodeficiency. Material: peripheral blood mononuclear cells. The chain carries TRBV29-1 and TRBJ2-5; TRBD1 or TRBD2 may be the D gene (6 bases each). CDR3 residues: CSVPGDGRETQYF. CDR3 bases read: TGCAGCGTTCCAGGGGATGGGAGGGAGACC. Full variable domain (missing parts from reference TRBV29-1 and TRBJ2-5): SAVISQKPSRDICQRGTSLTIQCQVDSQVTMMFWYRQQPGQSLTLIATANQGSEATYESGFVIDKFPISRPNLTFSTLTVSNMSPEDSSIYLCSVPGDGRETQYFGPGTRLLVL.